This T cell receptor (beta chain) was recovered during a study of blood T cells in healthy people across ages. Study-wide context: For every two T cells, template switching captured about one barcoded beta molecule. Overall study findings and caveats: Changes in expanded clonotypes were possibly confounded, as the CMV status of donors was unknown.

This CDR3 comprises 14 residues. The germline V gene encodes CDR1 LGHNA and CDR2 YNFKEQ. Primers used in a second PCR of about 7 to 11 cycles were a sample-barcoded 5' primer and a J-beta primer mix. TCRdb redid the calling of the 5' RACE reads with MiXCR, one entry per CDR3 protein. The table has approximately 900,000 distinct CDR3 sequences, around 48% seen once; the top ten hold 13%. As regards this clonotype: Its antigen is undetermined. At one end, the junction sequence differs from germline, possibly due to a read error.

The individuals who served as donors were healthy Caucasians living in Russia, aged about 6 to 100. V is TRBV4-2 and J is TRBJ1-1; TRBD1 matches 7 bases. Sequencing used blood. The receptor was derived from a man aged 30 to 45 in good health. DNA for the CDR3: TGTGCCAGCAGCCAGGCGACAGGGAACCCTGAAGCTTTCTTT. This codes for CASSQATGNPEAFF.